The source of this T cell receptor (beta chain) is a study of siplizumab effects on memory and regulatory T cells. As for this clone: Its antigen is as yet unknown.

Generated by immunoSEQ multiplex PCR, the TCRdb table keeps only in-frame clones and is missing some. Of 50,000 to 55,000 clones listed, 95% to 97% are singletons. Overall study findings and caveats: For siplizumab cultures, the suppressive function of their proliferating Tregs was not confirmed. Unstimulated subsets were the mapping target of only a minor fraction of alloreactive clones.

Germline V CDR1 and CDR2: MNHEY, SMNVEV (reference sequence). Trimming stripped 9 bases from V and 8 bases from J, with 20 bases between. The CDR3 runs to 15 residues. The chain uses TRBV27 and TRBJ1-6; D may be TRBD1 (5 bases). The clonotype comes from a human donor in good health. Sequences were obtained from naive CD4+ T cells sorted from blood. The CDR3 spells CASRDSLGWDSPLHF. As DNA, the CDR3 is TGTGCCAGTAGAGACAGTTTGGGATGGGATTCACCCCTCCACTTT.